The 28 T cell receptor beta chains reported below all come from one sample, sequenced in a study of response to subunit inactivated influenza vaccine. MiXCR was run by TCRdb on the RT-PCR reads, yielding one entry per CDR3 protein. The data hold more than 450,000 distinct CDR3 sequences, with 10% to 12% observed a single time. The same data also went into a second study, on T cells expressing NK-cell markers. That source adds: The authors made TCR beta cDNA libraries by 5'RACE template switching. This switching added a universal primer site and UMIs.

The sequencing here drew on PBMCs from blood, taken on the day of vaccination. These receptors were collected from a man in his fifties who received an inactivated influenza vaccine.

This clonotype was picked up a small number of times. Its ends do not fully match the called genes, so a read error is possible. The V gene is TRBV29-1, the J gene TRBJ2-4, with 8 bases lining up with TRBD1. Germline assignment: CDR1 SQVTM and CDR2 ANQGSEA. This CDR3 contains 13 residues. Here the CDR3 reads CSVGQGATNIQYF. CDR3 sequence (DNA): TGCAGCGTTGGGCAGGGGGCCACAAACATTCAGTACTTC.

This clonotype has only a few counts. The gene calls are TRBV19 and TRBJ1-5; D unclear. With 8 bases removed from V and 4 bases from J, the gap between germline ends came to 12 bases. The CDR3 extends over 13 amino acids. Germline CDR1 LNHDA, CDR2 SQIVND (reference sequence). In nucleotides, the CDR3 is TGTGCCAGTGCGGTAACGGCTAATCAGCCCCAGCATTTT. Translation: CASAVTANQPQHF.

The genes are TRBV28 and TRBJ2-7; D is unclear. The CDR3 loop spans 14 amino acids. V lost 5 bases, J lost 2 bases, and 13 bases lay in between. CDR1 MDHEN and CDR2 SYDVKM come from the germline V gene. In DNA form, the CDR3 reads TGTGCCAGCAGTGGCCCGGCGCAGGCCTACGAGCAGTACTTC. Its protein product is CASSGPAQAYEQYF. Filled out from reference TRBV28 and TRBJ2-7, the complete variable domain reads DVKVTQSSRYLVKRTGEKVFLECVQDMDHENMFWYRQDPGLGLRLIYFSYDVKMKEKGDIPEGYSVSREKKERFSLILESASTNQTSMYLCASSGPAQAYEQYFGPGTRLTVT.

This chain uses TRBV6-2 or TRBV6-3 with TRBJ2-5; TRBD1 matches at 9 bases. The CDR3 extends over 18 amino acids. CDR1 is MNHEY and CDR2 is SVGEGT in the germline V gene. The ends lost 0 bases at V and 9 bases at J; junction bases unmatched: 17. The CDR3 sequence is CASSYSKTGGLFGRAQYF. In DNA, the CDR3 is TGTGCCAGCAGTTACTCCAAGACAGGGGGACTCTTTGGTAGGGCCCAGTACTTC.

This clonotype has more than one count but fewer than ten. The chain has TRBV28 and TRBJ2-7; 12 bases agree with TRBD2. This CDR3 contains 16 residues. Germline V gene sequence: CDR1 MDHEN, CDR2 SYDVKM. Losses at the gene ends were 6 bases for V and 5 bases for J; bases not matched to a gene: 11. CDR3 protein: CASRSLASGRADEQYF. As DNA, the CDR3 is TGTGCCAGCAGGTCCTTGGCTAGCGGGAGGGCCGACGAGCAGTACTTC.

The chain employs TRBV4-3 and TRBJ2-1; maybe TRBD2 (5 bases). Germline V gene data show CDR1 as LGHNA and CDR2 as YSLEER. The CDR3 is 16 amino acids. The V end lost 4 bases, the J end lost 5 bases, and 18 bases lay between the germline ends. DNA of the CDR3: TGCGCCAGCAGCCGGGAGACGGAGGAGGCCCACAATGAGCAGTTCTTC. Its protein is CASSRETEEAHNEQFF.

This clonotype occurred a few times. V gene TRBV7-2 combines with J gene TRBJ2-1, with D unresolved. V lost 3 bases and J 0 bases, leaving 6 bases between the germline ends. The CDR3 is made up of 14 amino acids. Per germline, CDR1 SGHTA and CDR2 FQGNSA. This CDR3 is CASSLSASYNEQFF. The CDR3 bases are TGTGCCAGCAGCTTGAGCGCCTCCTACAATGAGCAGTTCTTC.

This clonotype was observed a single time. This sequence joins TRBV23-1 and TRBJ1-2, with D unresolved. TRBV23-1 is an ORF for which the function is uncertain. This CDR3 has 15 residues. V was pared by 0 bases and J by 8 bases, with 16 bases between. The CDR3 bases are TGCGCCAGCAGTCAATCGGGGAGGGTCAAGATGGGCTACACCTTC. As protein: CASSQSGRVKMGYTF.

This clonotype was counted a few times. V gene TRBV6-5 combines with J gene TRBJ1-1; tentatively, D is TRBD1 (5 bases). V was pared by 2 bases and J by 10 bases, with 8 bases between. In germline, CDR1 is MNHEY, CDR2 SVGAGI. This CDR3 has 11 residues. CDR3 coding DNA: TGTGCCAGCAGTTACGGAGGGGCAGCTTTCTTT. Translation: CASSYGGAAFF.

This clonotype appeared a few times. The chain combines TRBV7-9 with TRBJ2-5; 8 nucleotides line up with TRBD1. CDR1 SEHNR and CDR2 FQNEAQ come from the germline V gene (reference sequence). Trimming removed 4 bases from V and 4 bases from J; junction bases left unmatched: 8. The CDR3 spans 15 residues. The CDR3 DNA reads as TGTGCCAGCAGCTCGCGGACAGGGATGGCAGAGACCCAGTACTTC. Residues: CASSSRTGMAETQYF.

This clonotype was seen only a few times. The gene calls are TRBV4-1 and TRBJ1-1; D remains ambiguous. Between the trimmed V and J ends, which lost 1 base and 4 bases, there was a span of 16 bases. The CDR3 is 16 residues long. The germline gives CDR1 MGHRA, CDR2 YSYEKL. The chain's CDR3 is CASSQGRQQIFTEAFF. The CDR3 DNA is TGCGCCAGCAGCCAAGGGCGGCAGCAGATTTTCACTGAAGCTTTCTTT.

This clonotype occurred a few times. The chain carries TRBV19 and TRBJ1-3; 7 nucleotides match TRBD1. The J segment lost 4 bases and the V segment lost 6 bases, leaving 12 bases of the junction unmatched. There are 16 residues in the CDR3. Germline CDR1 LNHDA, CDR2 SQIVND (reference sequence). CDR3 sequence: CASSRTGARIGNTIYF. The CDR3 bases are TGTGCCAGTAGCAGAACAGGGGCCCGCATCGGAAACACCATATATTTT. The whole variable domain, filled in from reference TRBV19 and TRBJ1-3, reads DGGITQSPKYLFRKEGQNVTLSCEQNLNHDAMYWYRQDPGQGLRLIYYSQIVNDFQKGDIAEGYSVSREKKESFPLTVTSAQKNPTAFYLCASSRTGARIGNTIYFGEGSWLTVV.

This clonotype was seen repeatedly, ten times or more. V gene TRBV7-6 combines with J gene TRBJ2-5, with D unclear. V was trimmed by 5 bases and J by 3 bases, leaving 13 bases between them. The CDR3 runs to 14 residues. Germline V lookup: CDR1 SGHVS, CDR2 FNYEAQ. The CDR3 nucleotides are TGTGCCAGCAGCCCAAAGCCCCGGGAAGAGACCCAGTACTTC. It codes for CASSPKPREETQYF.

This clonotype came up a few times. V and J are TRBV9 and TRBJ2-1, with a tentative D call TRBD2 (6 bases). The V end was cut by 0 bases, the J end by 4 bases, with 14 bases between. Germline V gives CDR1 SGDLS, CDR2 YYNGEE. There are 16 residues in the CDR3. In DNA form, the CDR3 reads TGTGCCAGCAGCGTAGTTTCGGGAGTGGGATACAATGAGCAGTTCTTC. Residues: CASSVVSGVGYNEQFF.

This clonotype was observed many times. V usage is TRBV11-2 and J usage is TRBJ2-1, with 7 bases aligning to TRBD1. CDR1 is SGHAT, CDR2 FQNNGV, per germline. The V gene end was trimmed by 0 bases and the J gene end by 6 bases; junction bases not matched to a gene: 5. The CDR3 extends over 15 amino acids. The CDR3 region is CASSLDLTGVNEQFF. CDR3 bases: TGTGCCAGCAGCTTAGATCTAACAGGGGTCAATGAGCAGTTCTTC. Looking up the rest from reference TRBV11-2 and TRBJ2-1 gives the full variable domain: EAGVAQSPRYKIIEKRQSVAFWCNPISGHATLYWYQQILGQGPKLLIQFQNNGVVDDSQLPKDRFSAERLKGVDSTLKIQPAKLEDSAVYLCASSLDLTGVNEQFFGPGTRLTVL.

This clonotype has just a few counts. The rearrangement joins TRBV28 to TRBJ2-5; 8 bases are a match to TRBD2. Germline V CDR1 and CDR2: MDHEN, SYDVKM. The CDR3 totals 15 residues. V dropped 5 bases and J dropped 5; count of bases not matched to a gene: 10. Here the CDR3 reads CASSPGLATPETQYF. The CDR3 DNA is TGTGCCAGCAGTCCTGGACTAGCTACCCCCGAGACCCAGTACTTC.

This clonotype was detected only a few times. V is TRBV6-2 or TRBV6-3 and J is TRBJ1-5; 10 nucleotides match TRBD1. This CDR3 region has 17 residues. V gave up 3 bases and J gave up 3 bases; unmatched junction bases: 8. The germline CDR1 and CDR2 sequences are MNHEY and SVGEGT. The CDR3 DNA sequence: TGTGCCAGCAGTTATTGGACAGGGGGACGCGTCAATCAGCCCCAGCATTTT. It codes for CASSYWTGGRVNQPQHF.

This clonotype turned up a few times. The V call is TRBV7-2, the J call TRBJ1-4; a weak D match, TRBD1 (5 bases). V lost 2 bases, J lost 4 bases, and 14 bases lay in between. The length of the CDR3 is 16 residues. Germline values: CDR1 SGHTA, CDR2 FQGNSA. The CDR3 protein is CASSLSSAGSNEKLFF. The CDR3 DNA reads TGTGCCAGCAGCTTAAGCTCGGCAGGGAGTAATGAAAAACTGTTTTTT.

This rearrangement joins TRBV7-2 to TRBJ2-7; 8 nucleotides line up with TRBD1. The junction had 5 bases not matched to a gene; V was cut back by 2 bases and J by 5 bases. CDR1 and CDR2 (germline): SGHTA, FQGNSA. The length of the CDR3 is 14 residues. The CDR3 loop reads CASSLSRTGHEQYF. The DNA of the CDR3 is TGTGCCAGCAGCTTATCCAGGACAGGGCACGAGCAGTACTTC.

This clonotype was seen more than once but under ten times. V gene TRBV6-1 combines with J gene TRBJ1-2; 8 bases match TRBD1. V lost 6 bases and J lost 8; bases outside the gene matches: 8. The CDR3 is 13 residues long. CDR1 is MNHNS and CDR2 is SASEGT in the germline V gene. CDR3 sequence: CASRSTGGRGYTF. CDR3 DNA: TGTGCCAGCAGATCCACAGGGGGACGCGGCTACACCTTC.

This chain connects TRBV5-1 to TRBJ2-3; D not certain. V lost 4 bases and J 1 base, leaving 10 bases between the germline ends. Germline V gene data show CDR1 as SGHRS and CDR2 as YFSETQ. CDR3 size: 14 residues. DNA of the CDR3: TGCGCCAGCAGCGGAGTTTTCGGCACAGATACGCAGTATTTT. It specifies CASSGVFGTDTQYF.

The CDR3 region has the DNA TGTGCCAGGAAAAGGGGCGGGAGTCGAACCGGGGAGCTGTTTTTT. Its translation: CARKRGGSRTGELFF. The gene calls are TRBV21-1 and TRBJ2-2; the table assigns TRBD2, which was not confirmed against the DNA. TRBV21-1 is designated a pseudogene. The CDR3 consists of 15 residues.

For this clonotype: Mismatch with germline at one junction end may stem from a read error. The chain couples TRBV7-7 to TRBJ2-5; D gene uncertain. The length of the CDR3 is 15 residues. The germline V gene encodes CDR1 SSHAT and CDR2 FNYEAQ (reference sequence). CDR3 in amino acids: CASSLSWEFRETQYF. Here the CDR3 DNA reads TGTGCTAGCAGCTTATCTTGGGAATTTCGCGAGACCCAGTACTTC.

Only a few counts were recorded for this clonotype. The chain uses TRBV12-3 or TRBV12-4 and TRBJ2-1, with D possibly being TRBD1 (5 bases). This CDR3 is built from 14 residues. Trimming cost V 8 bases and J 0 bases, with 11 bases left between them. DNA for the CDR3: TGTGCCAGCGAAGGACAAAGCTCCTACAATGAGCAGTTCTTC. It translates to CASEGQSSYNEQFF.

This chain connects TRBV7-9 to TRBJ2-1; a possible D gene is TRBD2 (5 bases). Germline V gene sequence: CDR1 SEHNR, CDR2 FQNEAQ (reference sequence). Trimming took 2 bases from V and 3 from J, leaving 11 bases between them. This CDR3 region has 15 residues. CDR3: CASSLNTRGYNEQFF. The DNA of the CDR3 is TGTGCCAGCAGCTTAAACACCCGGGGCTACAATGAGCAGTTCTTC.

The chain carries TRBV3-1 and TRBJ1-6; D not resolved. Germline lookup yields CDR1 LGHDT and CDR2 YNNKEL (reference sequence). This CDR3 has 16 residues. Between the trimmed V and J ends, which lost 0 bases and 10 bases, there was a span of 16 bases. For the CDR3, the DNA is TGTGCCAGCAGCCAAGACGCACTTGTGGGGTTATCACCCCTCCACTTT. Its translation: CASSQDALVGLSPLHF.

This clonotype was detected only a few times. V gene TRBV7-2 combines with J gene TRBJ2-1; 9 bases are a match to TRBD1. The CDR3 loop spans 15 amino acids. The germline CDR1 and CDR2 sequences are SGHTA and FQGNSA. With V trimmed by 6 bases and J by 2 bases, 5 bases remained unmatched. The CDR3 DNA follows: TGTGCCAGCAGGGAAACAGGGGGCGCCTACAATGAGCAGTTCTTC. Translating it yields CASRETGGAYNEQFF.

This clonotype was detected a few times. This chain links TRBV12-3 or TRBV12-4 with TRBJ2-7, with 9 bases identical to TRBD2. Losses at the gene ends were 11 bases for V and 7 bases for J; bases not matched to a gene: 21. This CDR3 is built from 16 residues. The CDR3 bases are TGTGCCTCAACACGGCGGGAGGGCGCAGGTCCGGGAGAGCAGTACTTC. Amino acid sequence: CASTRREGAGPGEQYF.